The 30 T cell receptor beta chains reported below all come from one sample, sequenced in a study of a mutant IDH1 vaccine in newly diagnosed glioma. This sample's time point: baseline, week 1 (first vaccination visit). Documented treatment: pre-vaccination baseline after standard-of-care therapy. Repertoires were generated with immunoSEQ multiplex PCR, while TCRdb's copy carries only in-frame clones and drops some. The repertoire holds roughly 21,000 clones, with 70% to 85% as singletons. The specimen was PBMCs, collected from a glioma patient treated with radiotherapy, temozolomide or both. Every receptor here comes from a middle-aged man with glioma.

This CDR3 reads CSVEEFQETQYF. CDR3 nucleotides: TGCAGCGTTGAGGAATTCCAAGAGACCCAGTACTTC. The chain links TRBV29-1 to TRBJ2-5; D gene ambiguous. The length of the CDR3 is 12 residues. V gave up 3 bases and J gave up 1 base, with 6 bases separating them. Germline CDR1 SQVTM, CDR2 ANQGSEA.

This chain joins TRBV19 and TRBJ1-4, with a possible D match to TRBD1 (6 bases). The CDR3 is 14 residues long. Germline CDR1 reads LNHDA; CDR2 reads SQIVND (reference sequence). Between the trimmed V and J ends, which lost 6 bases and 0 bases, there was a span of 8 bases. This chain's CDR3 is CASRRGTTNEKLFF. As DNA, the CDR3 is TGTGCCAGTAGGAGGGGGACAACTAATGAAAAACTGTTTTTT.

This clone was observed a few times. The rearrangement joins TRBV5-6 to TRBJ1-5; unclear D gene. Per germline, CDR1 SGHDT and CDR2 YYEEEE. The CDR3 spans 13 residues. The V and J ends lost 0 bases and 11 bases respectively, with 12 bases between them. The chain's CDR3 is CASSLATGKSQHF. In DNA form, the CDR3 reads TGTGCCAGCAGCTTGGCCACCGGGAAGTCCCAGCATTTT.

This clone has more than one count but fewer than ten. The chain combines TRBV28 with TRBJ2-7; D may be TRBD1 (5 bases). CDR3 length equals 13 residues. CDR1 and CDR2 (germline): MDHEN, SYDVKM. V shed 8 bases and J shed 6 bases, with 17 bases lying between them. CDR3 nucleotides: TGTGCCAGCTCAGGCAGGGCCCTGGGCGAGCAGTACGTC. Translation gives CASSGRALGEQYV.

The rearrangement uses TRBV29-1 and TRBJ2-3; a possible D gene is TRBD2 (6 bases). Germline CDR1 SQVTM, CDR2 ANQGSEA. Trimming removed 0 bases at V and 2 bases at J, with 12 bases between. CDR3 length: 15 amino acids. CDR3 region: CSVEDVLAATDTQYF. The CDR3 coding sequence is TGCAGCGTTGAAGATGTGTTAGCGGCCACAGATACGCAGTATTTT.

The DNA of the CDR3 is TGCGCCAGCACTTTCGACAGGGCAGCCGGCGAGCAGTACGTC. Translation gives CASTFDRAAGEQYV. This chain uses TRBV10-2 with TRBJ2-7; 7 nucleotides match TRBD1. Germline CDR1 WSHSY, CDR2 SAAADI. V dropped 7 bases and J dropped 6; count of bases not matched to a gene: 12. There are 14 residues in the CDR3.

The chain joins TRBV25-1 to TRBJ2-5; D is uncertain. V lost 0 bases to trimming and J lost 5 bases, with 13 bases between them. This CDR3 is 15 amino acids long. Germline lookup yields CDR1 MGHDK and CDR2 SYGVNS. CDR3 in amino acids: CASSEYEGPGETQYF. DNA for the CDR3: TGTGCCAGCAGTGAATACGAAGGGCCTGGGGAGACCCAGTACTTC.

This clone was counted between two and nine times. The chain joins TRBV4-1 to TRBJ1-4; 8 positions agree with TRBD1. The J segment lost 7 bases and the V segment lost 1 base, leaving 2 bases of the junction unmatched. Germline-derived CDR1 and CDR2 are MGHRA and YSYEKL. The CDR3 contains 14 residues. DNA for the CDR3: TGCGCCAGCAGCCAAGTGACAGGGGTTGAAAAACTGTTTTTT. This gives the protein CASSQVTGVEKLFF.

V gene TRBV27 combines with J gene TRBJ2-7, with D unresolved. Trimming shortened V by 5 bases and J by 3 bases, and 11 bases separated the two germline ends. CDR3 size: 13 residues. Germline CDR1 is MNHEY and CDR2 is SMNVEV (reference sequence). This chain's CDR3 is CASSHNNGYEQYF. The CDR3 DNA is TGTGCCAGCAGTCATAACAACGGCTACGAGCAGTACTTC.

The V and J genes are TRBV19 and TRBJ1-3; 7 bases match TRBD1. The CDR3 is 14 amino acids. The V and J ends lost 6 bases and 0 bases, in that order; junction bases with no gene match: 2. CDR1 is LNHDA, CDR2 SQIVND, per germline (reference sequence). For the CDR3, the DNA is TGTGCCAGTAGGTGGACAGGCTCTGGAAACACCATATATTTT. Its translation: CASRWTGSGNTIYF.

The chain has TRBV12-2 and TRBJ1-5; the table's TRBD1 call for D was not verified on the DNA. TRBV12-2 is reported as a pseudogene. This CDR3 is 16 amino acids long. CDR3 loop: CASRLAGTGLRQPQHF. The CDR3 DNA follows: TGTGCAAGTCGCTTAGCCGGGACAGGGTTACGTCAGCCCCAGCATTTT.

This clone was detected once. This chain joins TRBV29-1 and TRBJ1-3; TRBD1 might be the D (5 bases). Germline values: CDR1 SQVTM, CDR2 ANQGSEA. The CDR3 contains 14 residues. Trimming took off 2 bases at V and 0 bases at J, with 8 bases between the two ends. CDR3 loop: CSVENGGSGNTIYF. The CDR3 nucleotides are TGCAGCGTTGAAAACGGGGGCTCTGGAAACACCATATATTTT. Variable domain in full (rest from reference TRBV29-1 and TRBJ1-3): SAVISQKPSRDICQRGTSLTIQCQVDSQVTMMFWYRQQPGQSLTLIATANQGSEATYESGFVIDKFPISRPNLTFSTLTVSNMSPEDSSIYLCSVENGGSGNTIYFGEGSWLTVV.

The rearrangement joins TRBV7-9 to TRBJ1-1; a weak D match, TRBD1 (6 bases). With 2 bases removed from V and 6 bases from J, the gap between germline ends came to 13 bases. The length of the CDR3 is 14 residues. Looked up from germline, CDR1 is SEHNR and CDR2 is FQNEAQ (reference sequence). The CDR3 DNA follows: TGTGCCAGCAGCTTACGAGCAGGGGACGCTGAAGCTTTCTTT. It yields the protein CASSLRAGDAEAFF.

This chain joins TRBV29-1 and TRBJ2-3, with TRBD2 matching over 9 bases. J was trimmed by 6 bases and V by 3 bases; bases with no gene match: 1. This CDR3 comprises 12 residues. The V gene's germline CDR1 is SQVTM and CDR2 ANQGSEA. The CDR3, as DNA: TGCAGCGTTGATCTAGCGGGGGATACGCAGTATTTT. Amino acid sequence: CSVDLAGDTQYF.

The chain joins TRBV29-1 to TRBJ1-1, with 8 bases fitting TRBD1. Trimming took 7 bases from V and 6 from J; bases not matched to a gene: 7. CDR1 and CDR2 from the germline V gene are SQVTM and ANQGSEA. The CDR3 totals 12 residues. CDR3 sequence (DNA): TGCAGCGCAGGACAGGGTTCTCCTGAAGCTTTCTTT. Protein: CSAGQGSPEAFF.

This rearrangement joins TRBV11-2 to TRBJ1-3; 7 bases match TRBD1. V was clipped by 5 bases and J by 7 bases; unmatched bases: 11. This CDR3 has 15 residues. Germline assignment: CDR1 SGHAT and CDR2 FQNNGV. The CDR3 nucleotides read TGTGCCAGCAGCACCGAGGGGGCAGGGAGTAACACCATATATTTT. It translates to CASSTEGAGSNTIYF.

The chain recombines TRBV6-1 with TRBJ1-1, with D possibly being TRBD1 (6 bases). The CDR3 consists of 15 residues. CDR1 MNHNS and CDR2 SASEGT come from the germline V gene. Trimming removed 6 bases from V and 1 base from J, with 15 bases in between. For the CDR3, the DNA is TGTGCCAGCAGCCACCAGATCAGGGGGAACACTGAAGCTTTCTTT. It is translated as CASSHQIRGNTEAFF.

With respect to this clone: A read error may produce the germline difference seen at one junction end. The rearrangement uses TRBV6-1 and TRBJ2-7, with 11 bases fitting TRBD2. The length of the CDR3 is 13 residues. The germline CDR1 and CDR2 sequences are MNHNS and SASEGT. CDR3 DNA: TGTGCCAGCAGTGCGGGACTAGCGGAATCCTGGGACTTC. This gives the protein CASSAGLAESWDF.

This sequence joins TRBV7-9 and TRBJ1-5; D gene uncertain. The V end lost 1 base, the J end lost 6 bases, and 13 bases lay between the germline ends. The germline gives CDR1 SEHNR, CDR2 FQNEAQ (reference sequence). The CDR3 extends over 15 amino acids. The CDR3: CASSLDGGVTQPQHF. CDR3 bases: TGTGCCAGCAGCTTAGACGGAGGTGTGACTCAGCCCCAGCATTTT.

This chain connects TRBV4-3 to TRBJ1-2, with D perhaps matching TRBD1 (5 bases). V shed 4 bases and J shed 8 bases, with 17 bases lying between them. Germline-derived CDR1 and CDR2 are LGHNA and YSLEER. The CDR3 sequence is 14 residues long. CDR3 sequence reads: CASSPAVGAGGYTF. CDR3 nucleotide sequence: TGCGCCAGCAGCCCCGCCGTAGGGGCCGGGGGCTACACCTTC.

The rearrangement links TRBV11-2 to TRBJ2-7; D ambiguous. The CDR3 spans 14 residues. The germline gives CDR1 SGHAT, CDR2 FQNNGV. Trimming pared 3 bases from V and 5 bases from J, leaving 14 bases between. CDR3 nucleotide sequence: TGTGCCAGCAGCTTCACTTTCTCCGGCAACGAGCAGTACTTC. Its protein is CASSFTFSGNEQYF.

The chain has TRBV5-6 and TRBJ1-5; 8 bases line up with TRBD1. After removal of 2 bases from V and 0 bases from J, the junction contained 7 bases not matched to a gene. Germline V CDR1 and CDR2: SGHDT, YYEEEE. This CDR3 is 17 amino acids long. The CDR3 nucleotides read TGTGCCAGCAGCTTTTTGGGACAGGCAAATAGCAATCAGCCCCAGCATTTT. Its protein is CASSFLGQANSNQPQHF.

The chain uses TRBV6-1 and TRBJ2-5; 7 nucleotides line up with TRBD2. This CDR3 comprises 14 residues. The V segment lost 0 bases and the J segment 5 bases; nucleotides outside the gene matches: 3. The germline gives CDR1 MNHNS, CDR2 SASEGT. The CDR3 protein is CASSEAAGFETQYF. The CDR3 bases are TGTGCCAGCAGTGAAGCAGCGGGGTTTGAGACCCAGTACTTC.

J is TRBJ1-2 and V is TRBV13, with a possible D match to TRBD1 (5 bases). From germline, CDR1 is PRHDT and CDR2 FYEKMQ (reference sequence). The V and J ends lost 3 bases and 6 bases respectively, with 8 bases between them. The CDR3 consists of 12 residues. The CDR3 loop reads CASSLGDHGYTF. CDR3 bases: TGTGCCAGCAGCTTGGGGGACCATGGCTACACCTTC.

This sequence joins TRBV4-3 and TRBJ2-2, with a tentative D call TRBD1 (7 bases). Germline CDR1 reads LGHNA; CDR2 reads YSLEER. The CDR3 loop spans 15 amino acids. V was shortened by 0 bases and J by 7 bases, with 12 bases between the two germline ends. This CDR3 reads CASSQDPRGVGELFF. CDR3 DNA sequence: TGCGCCAGCAGCCAAGATCCCAGGGGGGTCGGGGAGCTGTTTTTT.

The chain is built from TRBV5-4 and TRBJ1-1; D not certain. Per the germline V gene, CDR1 is SGHNT and CDR2 is YYREEE (reference sequence). Trimming removed 4 bases from V and 0 bases from J, with 10 bases in between. The CDR3 is made up of 14 amino acids. CDR3 loop: CASSLKAMNTEAFF. CDR3 DNA: TGTGCCAGCAGCCTGAAGGCCATGAACACTGAAGCTTTCTTT.

The chain couples TRBV6-5 to TRBJ2-7; D tentatively reads TRBD1 or TRBD2 (5 bases each). CDR1 and CDR2 (germline): MNHEY, SVGAGI. With 6 bases removed from V and 2 bases from J, the gap between germline ends came to 14 bases. The CDR3 sequence is 14 residues long. The CDR3 sequence is CASRRDHLAYEQYF. The CDR3 bases are TGTGCCAGCAGAAGGGACCATCTCGCCTACGAGCAGTACTTC.

The V call is TRBV6-6, the J call TRBJ2-6; D gene ambiguous. The V end was cut by 5 bases, the J end by 3 bases, with 5 bases between. Germline CDR1 and CDR2: MNHNY and SVGAGI (reference sequence). This CDR3 has 13 residues. CDR3 sequence reads: CASSPGGANVLTF. The CDR3, as DNA: TGTGCCAGCAGTCCCGGTGGGGCCAACGTCCTGACTTTC.

The chain joins TRBV19 to TRBJ2-2, with D maybe TRBD1 (5 bases). The CDR3 loop spans 15 amino acids. The germline V gene has CDR1 LNHDA and CDR2 SQIVND (reference sequence). V lost 6 bases and J lost 4, with 15 bases in between. For the CDR3, the DNA is TGTGCCAGTAGCCAGGGAACATTCGGCACCGGGGAGCTGTTTTTT. Translating it yields CASSQGTFGTGELFF.

A few counts support this clone. The chain carries TRBV4-2 and TRBJ1-2; tentatively, D is TRBD1 (5 bases). The CDR3 sequence is 15 residues long. Germline CDR1 LGHNA, CDR2 YNFKEQ. V dropped 1 base and J dropped 0 bases, with 9 bases sitting between them. In nucleotides, the CDR3 is TGTGCCAGCAGCCAAGGGGACGGTCCTAACTATGGCTACACCTTC. Residues: CASSQGDGPNYGYTF.